The clone carrying this T cell receptor beta chain was recorded once. The antigen is unknown. Germline lookup yields CDR1 SGHVS and CDR2 FQNEAQ. Trimming cost V 6 bases and J 5 bases; bases outside gene matches: 4. This CDR3 spans 13 amino acids. This record comes from a study of T cell responses to AZD1222 COVID-19 vaccine. Findings and caveats of the study: There were repertoire samples only from the period after the peak T cell response. Seropositivity was recorded at baseline in only 6 or 7 AZD1222 recipients. Donors were mostly white British, more females; clonal diversity possibly underestimated.

Method: immunoSEQ multiplex PCR; TCRdb's copy keeps in-frame clones and lacks some. This table has 150,000 or so clones, 70% to 90% appearing once. The sequences come from peripheral blood, collected on day 0 of AZD1222 vaccination. The genes are TRBV7-8 and TRBJ2-1; 7 nucleotides line up with TRBD1. The source of this sequence is an adult in good health. CDR3 DNA: TGTGCCAGCAGTTGGGACAGAAACAATGAGCAGTTCTTC. Its translation is CASSWDRNNEQFF. Looking up the rest from reference TRBV7-8 and TRBJ2-1 gives the full variable domain: GAGVSQSPRYKVAKRGQDVALRCDPISGHVSLFWYQQALGQGPEFLTYFQNEAQLDKSGLPSDRFFAERPEGSVSTLKIQRTQQEDSAVYLCASSWDRNNEQFFGPGTRLTVL.